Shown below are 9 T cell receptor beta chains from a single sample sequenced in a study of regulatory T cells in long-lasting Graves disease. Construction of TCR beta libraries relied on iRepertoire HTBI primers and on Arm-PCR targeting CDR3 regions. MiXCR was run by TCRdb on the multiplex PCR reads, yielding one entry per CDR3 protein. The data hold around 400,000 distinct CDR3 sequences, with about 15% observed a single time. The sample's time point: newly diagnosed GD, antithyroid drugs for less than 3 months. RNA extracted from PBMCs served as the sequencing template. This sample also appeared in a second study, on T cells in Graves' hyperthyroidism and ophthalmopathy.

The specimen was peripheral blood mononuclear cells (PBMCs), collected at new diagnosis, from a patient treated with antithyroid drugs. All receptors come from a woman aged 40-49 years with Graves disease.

The CDR3 region is CSVLVLNGYTF. CDR3 DNA: TGCAGCGTTCTCGTCTTGAACGGCTACACCTTC. The chain has TRBV29-1 and TRBJ1-2, with D hard to call. Germline loops: CDR1 SQVTM, CDR2 ANQGSEA. V lost 5 bases, J lost 8 bases, and 12 bases lay in between. This CDR3 is built from 11 residues. Supplemented by reference TRBV29-1 and TRBJ1-2, the full variable domain reads SAVISQKPSRDICQRGTSLTIQCQVDSQVTMMFWYRQQPGQSLTLIATANQGSEATYESGFVIDKFPISRPNLTFSTLTVSNMSPEDSSIYLCSVLVLNGYTFGSGTRLTVV.

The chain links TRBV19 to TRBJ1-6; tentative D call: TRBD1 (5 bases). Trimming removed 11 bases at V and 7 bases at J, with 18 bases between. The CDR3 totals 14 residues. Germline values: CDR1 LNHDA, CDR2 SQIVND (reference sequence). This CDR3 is CAGSSTGENSPLHF. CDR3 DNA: TGTGCCGGATCTTCGACGGGGGAGAATTCACCCCTCCACTTT.

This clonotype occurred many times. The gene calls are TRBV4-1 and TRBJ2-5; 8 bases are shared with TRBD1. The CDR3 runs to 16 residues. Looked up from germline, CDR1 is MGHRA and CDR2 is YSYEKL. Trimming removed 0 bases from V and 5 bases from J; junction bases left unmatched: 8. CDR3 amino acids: CASSQEIQGAWETQYF. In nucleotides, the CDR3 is TGCGCCAGCAGCCAAGAGATTCAGGGGGCTTGGGAGACCCAGTACTTC.

This CDR3 reads CASSLFTSGGNNEQFF. For the CDR3, the DNA is TGCGCCAGCAGCTTGTTCACTAGTGGTGGGAACAATGAGCAGTTCTTC. The J gene is TRBJ2-1, the V gene TRBV5-1; perhaps TRBD2 as D (5 bases). CDR3 length equals 16 residues. Germline loops: CDR1 SGHRS, CDR2 YFSETQ. V lost 1 base, J lost 5 bases, and 16 bases lay in between.

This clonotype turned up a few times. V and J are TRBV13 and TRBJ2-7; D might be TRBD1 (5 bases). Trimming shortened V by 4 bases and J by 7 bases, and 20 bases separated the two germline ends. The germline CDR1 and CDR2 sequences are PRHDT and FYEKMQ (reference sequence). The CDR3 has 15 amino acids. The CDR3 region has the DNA TGTGCCAGCAGCTCTGGGCAGGGCTCCTTAAGGGAGCAGTACTTC. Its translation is CASSSGQGSLREQYF.

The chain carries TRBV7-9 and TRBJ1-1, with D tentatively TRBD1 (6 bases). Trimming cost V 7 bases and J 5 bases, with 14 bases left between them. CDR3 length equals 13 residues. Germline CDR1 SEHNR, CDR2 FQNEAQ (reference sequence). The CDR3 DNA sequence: TGTGCCAGCACCACAGGGTATGGTACTGAAGCTTTCTTT. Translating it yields CASTTGYGTEAFF. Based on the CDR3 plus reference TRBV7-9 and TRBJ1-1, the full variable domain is DTGVSQNPRHKITKRGQNVTFRCDPISEHNRLYWYRQTLGQGPEFLTYFQNEAQLEKSRLLSDRFSAERPKGSFSTLEIQRTEQGDSAMYLCASTTGYGTEAFFGQGTRLTVV.

The CDR3 loop is CASSSGTSGWEQYF. For the CDR3, the DNA is TGTGCCAGCAGTTCCGGGACTAGCGGATGGGAGCAGTACTTC. The chain uses TRBV12-3 or TRBV12-4 and TRBJ2-7; 11 bases line up with TRBD2. The junction had 6 bases not matched to a gene; V was cut back by 4 bases and J by 7 bases. The CDR3 is 14 amino acids.

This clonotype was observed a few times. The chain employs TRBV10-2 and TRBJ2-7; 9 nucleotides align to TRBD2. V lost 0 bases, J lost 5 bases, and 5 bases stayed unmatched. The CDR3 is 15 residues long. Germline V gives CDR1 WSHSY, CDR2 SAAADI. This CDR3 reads CASSESIAGAHEQYF. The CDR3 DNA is TGCGCCAGCAGTGAGTCGATAGCGGGAGCCCACGAGCAGTACTTC.

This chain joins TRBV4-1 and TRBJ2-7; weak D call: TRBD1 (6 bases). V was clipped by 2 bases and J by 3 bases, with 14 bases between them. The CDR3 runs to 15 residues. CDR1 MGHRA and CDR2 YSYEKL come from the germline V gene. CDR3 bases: TGCGCCAGCAGCCAATCCCGGGACATCGTCTACGAGCAGTACTTC. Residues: CASSQSRDIVYEQYF.